This T cell receptor (beta chain) is drawn from a study of neurological immune-mediated disorders. Regarding the study as a whole: HTLV-1-associated myelopathy showed the most TCR clonal expansion; multiple sclerosis the least, below healthy controls. Sharing of CDR3 amino acid sequences among expanded clones across subjects was absent, suggesting private repertoires in all groups.

The table lists this clonotype with many counts. The target antigen is unknown. The junction departs from the called germline gene at one end, perhaps through a read error. The cDNA was produced through 5'RACE with 10-nucleotide random UMIs. TCRdb analysed the 5' RACE reads with MiXCR anew, one entry per CDR3 protein. The table includes 14,000 or so distinct CDR3 sequences, around 14% detected once. Sequences were obtained from CD8+ T cells from blood. The sequence was obtained from a female donor with HTLV-1-associated myelopathy (HAM/TSP).

The CDR3, as DNA: TGTACCAGCAGCCAACAAAATGGCAATGAGCAGTTCTTC. Its protein is CTSSQQNGNEQFF. The chain has TRBV3-1 and TRBJ2-1; D is unclear. Germline V gene data show CDR1 as LGHDT and CDR2 as YNNKEL (reference sequence). The CDR3 length is 13 residues.